One TCR beta chain is described in this entry. It has no known antigen specificity. Base qualities are not provided; no much larger clone lies one nucleotide away. The data derive from a study of T cell responses to AZD1222 COVID-19 vaccine (dated by TCRdb to about 2021). Study-level background: TCR sequencing covered 233 trial participants: 200 to 210 given two doses of AZD1222 and approximately 25 given two doses of MenACWY control vaccine. Enrollment into the trials was organized by age into subgroups of 18-55, 56-69 and 70-plus years, and those subgroups contained 148, 28 and 57 TCR-sequenced participants, respectively.

The CDR3 regions of human TCRbeta chains were analyzed by immunosequencing. The original pipeline was this. TCRs in the repertoires were compared against a reference library of SARS-CoV-2-specific TCRs that had been generated with the MIRA antigen-specificity platform. Breadth meant the fraction of unique TCRs that were SARS-CoV-2-associated, whereas depth meant the fraction of total T cells that were SARS-CoV-2-associated. Using the MIRA data, each spike-specific TCR was mapped to the spike region that the TCR reacts to and placed in a CD4 or CD8 class. Log10-transformed breadth and depth values were compared by one-way ANOVA with Sidak's multiple comparisons tests. The table comes from immuneACCESS by way of TCRdb, which keeps in-frame sequences with V and J called. Part of the clones is missing from these tables; in studies checked, under half for an unresolved V gene and the rest for unknown reasons. Clone size and the V and J calls come from that table; the DNA yielded D and trimming. This sample comprises 140,000 to 150,000 clones, 85% to 95% of them detected only once. Clones ranked in the top ten supply roughly an eighth of the sample.

According to the study, the label for this sample's time point signals: sample from adult after SARS-CoV-2 infection, after symptom onset. Two convalescent COVID-19 patients, sampled after symptom onset from adults with prior SARS-CoV-2 infection, were also TCR-sequenced for comparison. V is pared back by 5 bases and J by 4 bases, with 15 bases lying between the germline termini. Inclusive of the bounding cysteine and phenylalanine, the CDR3 is 14 residues long. The CDR3 DNA has 42 bases and is translated from base 1. The germline V gene sets CDR1 to SGHTA and CDR2 to FQGNSA. Overall results and qualifications from the work: After two AZD1222 doses, spike-specific TCR breadth and depth were significantly higher than at day 0 and than in MenACWY recipients. The 56-69-year group was small, and its depth increase did not reach significance, likely because of low power. Vaccine-associated CD4 TCRs spanned the whole spike protein, with dominant responses in regions 160-218 and 743-854. Nearly half of unique spike-specific TCRs reportedly recognized epitopes outside regions mutated in the B.1.351 and B.1.1.7 variants. Because no day 14 peak-response samples were available, the repertoires could be characterized only after the peak T cell response. Participants were mostly white British, with more females than males. The authors suggested clonal diversity may have been underestimated. Conclusions about previously exposed vaccinees were limited because only a handful of AZD1222 recipients were SARS-CoV-2 seropositive at baseline.

Material: peripheral blood, obtained after recovery from COVID-19. This chain is built from TRBV7-2 and TRBJ2-7; the D gene is perhaps TRBD1 or TRBD2, as each covers 6 bases. The receptor comes from an adult who had recovered from COVID-19. The CDR3 region reads CASSISTGGYEQYF. Here is the DNA: TGTGCCAGCAGCATCTCGACAGGAGGGTACGAGCAGTACTTC.